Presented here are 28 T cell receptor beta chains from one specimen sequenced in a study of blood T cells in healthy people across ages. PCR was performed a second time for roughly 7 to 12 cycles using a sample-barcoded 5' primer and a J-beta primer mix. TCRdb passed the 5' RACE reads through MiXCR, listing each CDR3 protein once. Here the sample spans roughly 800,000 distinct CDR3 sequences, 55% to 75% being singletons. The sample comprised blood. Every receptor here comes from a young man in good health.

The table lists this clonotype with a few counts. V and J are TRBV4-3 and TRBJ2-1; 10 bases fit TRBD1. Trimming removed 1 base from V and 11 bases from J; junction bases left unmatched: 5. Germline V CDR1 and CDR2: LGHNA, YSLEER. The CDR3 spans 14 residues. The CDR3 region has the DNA TGCGCCAGCAGCCAAGCGACAGGGGGCCTTAAGCAGTTCTTC. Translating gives CASSQATGGLKQFF.

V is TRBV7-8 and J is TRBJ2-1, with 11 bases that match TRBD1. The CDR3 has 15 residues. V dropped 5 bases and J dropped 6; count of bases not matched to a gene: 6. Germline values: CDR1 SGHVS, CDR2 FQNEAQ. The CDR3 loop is CASSPRTGGFNEQFF. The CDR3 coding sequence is TGTGCCAGCAGCCCCCGGACAGGGGGCTTCAATGAGCAGTTCTTC.

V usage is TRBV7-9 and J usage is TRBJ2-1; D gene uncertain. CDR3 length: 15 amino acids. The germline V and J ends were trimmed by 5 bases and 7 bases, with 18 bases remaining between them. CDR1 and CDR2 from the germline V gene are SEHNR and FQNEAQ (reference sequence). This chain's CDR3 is CASSPGSWARNEQFF. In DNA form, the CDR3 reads TGTGCCAGCAGCCCAGGATCCTGGGCGCGTAATGAGCAGTTCTTC.

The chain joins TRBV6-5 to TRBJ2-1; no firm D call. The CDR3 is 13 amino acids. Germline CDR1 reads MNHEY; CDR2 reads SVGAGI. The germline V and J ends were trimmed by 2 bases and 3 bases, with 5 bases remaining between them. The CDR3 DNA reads TGTGCCAGCAGTTACAATCTCTACAATGAGCAGTTCTTC. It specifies CASSYNLYNEQFF.

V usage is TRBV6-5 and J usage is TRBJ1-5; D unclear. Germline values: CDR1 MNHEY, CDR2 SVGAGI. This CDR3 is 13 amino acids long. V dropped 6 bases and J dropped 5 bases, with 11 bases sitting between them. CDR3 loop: CASRLTSHQPQHF. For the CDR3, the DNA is TGTGCCAGCAGACTTACCTCTCATCAGCCCCAGCATTTT.

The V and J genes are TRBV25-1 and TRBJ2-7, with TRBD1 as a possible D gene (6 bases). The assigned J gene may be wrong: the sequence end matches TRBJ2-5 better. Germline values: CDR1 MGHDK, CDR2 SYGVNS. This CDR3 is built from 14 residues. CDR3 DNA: TGTGCCAGCAGTGAATACGGACAGAAAGAGACCCAGTACTTC. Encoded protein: CASSEYGQKETQYF.

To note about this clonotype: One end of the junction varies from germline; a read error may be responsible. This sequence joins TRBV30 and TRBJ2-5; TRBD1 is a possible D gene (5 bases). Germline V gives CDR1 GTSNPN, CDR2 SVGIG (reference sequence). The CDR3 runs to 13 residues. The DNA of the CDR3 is TGTGCCTGGAGTGTAACAGGATCGGCGCCACGGTACTTT. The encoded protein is CAWSVTGSAPRYF.

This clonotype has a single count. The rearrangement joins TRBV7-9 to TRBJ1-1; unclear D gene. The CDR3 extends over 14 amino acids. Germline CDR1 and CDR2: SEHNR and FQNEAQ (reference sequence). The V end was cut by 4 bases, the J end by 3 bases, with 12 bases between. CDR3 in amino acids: CASSSLGRHTEAFF. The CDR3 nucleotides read TGTGCCAGCAGCTCCCTCGGGAGGCACACTGAAGCTTTCTTT.

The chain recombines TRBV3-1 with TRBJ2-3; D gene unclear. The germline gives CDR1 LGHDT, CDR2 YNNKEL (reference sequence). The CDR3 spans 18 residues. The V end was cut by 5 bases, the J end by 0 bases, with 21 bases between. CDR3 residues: CASSDTPSTAPSTDTQYF. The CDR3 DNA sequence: TGTGCCAGCAGCGATACACCGTCAACAGCGCCGAGCACAGATACGCAGTATTTT.

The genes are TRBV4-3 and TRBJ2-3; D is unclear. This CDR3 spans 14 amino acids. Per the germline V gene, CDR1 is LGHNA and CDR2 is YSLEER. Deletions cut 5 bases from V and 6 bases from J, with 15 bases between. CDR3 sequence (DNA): TGCGCCAGCAGCTGGACGGTGGCCCGGGATACGCAGTATTTT. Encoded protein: CASSWTVARDTQYF.

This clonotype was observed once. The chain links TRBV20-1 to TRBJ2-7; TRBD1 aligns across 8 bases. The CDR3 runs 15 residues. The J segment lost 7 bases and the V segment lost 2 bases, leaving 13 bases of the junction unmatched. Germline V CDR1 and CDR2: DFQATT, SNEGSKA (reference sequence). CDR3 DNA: TGCAGTGCTAGAATCCGCCAGGGGGCTTATGGTGAGCAGTACTTC. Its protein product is CSARIRQGAYGEQYF.

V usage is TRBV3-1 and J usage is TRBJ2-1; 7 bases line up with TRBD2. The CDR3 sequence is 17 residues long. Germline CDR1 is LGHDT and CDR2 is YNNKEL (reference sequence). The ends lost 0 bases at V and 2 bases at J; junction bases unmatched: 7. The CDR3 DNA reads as TGTGCCAGCAGCCAAGAAGATCCTAGCGGAGCCTACAATGAGCAGTTCTTC. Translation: CASSQEDPSGAYNEQFF.

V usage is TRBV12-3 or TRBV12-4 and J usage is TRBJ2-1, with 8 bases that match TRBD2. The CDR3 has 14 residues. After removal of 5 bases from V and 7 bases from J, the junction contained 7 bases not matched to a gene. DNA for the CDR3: TGTGCCAGCAGTCCCTCCGGGACTAGTAATGAGCAGTTCTTC. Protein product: CASSPSGTSNEQFF.

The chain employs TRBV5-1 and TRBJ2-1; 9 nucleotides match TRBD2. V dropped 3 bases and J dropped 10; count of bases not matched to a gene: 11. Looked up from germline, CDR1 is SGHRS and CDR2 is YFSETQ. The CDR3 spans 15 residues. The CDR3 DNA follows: TGCGCCAGCAGCTCCAGAAGAGCGGGAGGTGGGGAGCAGTTCTTC. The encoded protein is CASSSRRAGGGEQFF.

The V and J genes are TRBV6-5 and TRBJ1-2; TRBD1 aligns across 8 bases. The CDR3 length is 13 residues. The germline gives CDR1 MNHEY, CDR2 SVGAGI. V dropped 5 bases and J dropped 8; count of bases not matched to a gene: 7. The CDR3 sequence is CASSDNRGGGYTF. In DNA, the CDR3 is TGTGCCAGCAGTGACAACAGGGGGGGCGGCTACACCTTC.

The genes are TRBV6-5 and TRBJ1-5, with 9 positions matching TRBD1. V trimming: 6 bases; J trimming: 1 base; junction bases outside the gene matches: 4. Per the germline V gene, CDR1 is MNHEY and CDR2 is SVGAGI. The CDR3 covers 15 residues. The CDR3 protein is CASRRDRESNQPQHF. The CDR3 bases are TGTGCCAGCAGGAGGGACAGGGAAAGCAATCAGCCCCAGCATTTT.

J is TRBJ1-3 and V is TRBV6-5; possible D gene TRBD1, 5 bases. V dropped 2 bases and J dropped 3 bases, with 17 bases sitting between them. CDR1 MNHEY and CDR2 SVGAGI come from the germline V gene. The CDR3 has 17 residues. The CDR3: CASSYESGPWDGNTIYF. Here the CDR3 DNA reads TGTGCCAGCAGTTACGAGTCGGGGCCGTGGGATGGAAACACCATATATTTT.

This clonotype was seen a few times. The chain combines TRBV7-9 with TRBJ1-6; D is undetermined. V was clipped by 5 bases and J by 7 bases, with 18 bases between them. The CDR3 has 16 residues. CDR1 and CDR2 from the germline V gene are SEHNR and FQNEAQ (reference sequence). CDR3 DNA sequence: TGTGCCAGCAGCCGAATCGCCGGGCCGTTGAATTCACCCCTCCACTTT. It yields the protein CASSRIAGPLNSPLHF.

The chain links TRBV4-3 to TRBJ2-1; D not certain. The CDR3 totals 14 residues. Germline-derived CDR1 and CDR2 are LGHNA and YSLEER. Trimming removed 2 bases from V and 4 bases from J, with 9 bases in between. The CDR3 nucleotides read TGCGCCAGCAGCCAAACGACTTCTTACAATGAGCAGTTCTTC. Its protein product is CASSQTTSYNEQFF.

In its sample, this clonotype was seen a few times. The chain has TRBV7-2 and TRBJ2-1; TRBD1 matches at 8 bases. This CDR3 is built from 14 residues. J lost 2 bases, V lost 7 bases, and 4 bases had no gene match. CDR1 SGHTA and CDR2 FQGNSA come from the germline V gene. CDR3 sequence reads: CASTQQGAYNEQFF. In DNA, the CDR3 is TGTGCCAGCACGCAACAGGGGGCCTACAATGAGCAGTTCTTC. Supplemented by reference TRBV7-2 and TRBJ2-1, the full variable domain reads GAGVSQSPSNKVTEKGKDVELRCDPISGHTALYWYRQSLGQGLEFLIYFQGNSAPDKSGLPSDRFSAERTGGSVSTLTIQRTQQEDSAVYLCASTQQGAYNEQFFGPGTRLTVL.

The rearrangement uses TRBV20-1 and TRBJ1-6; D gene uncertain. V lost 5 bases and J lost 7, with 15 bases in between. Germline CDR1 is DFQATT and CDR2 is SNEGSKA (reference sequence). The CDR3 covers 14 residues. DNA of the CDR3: TGCAGTGCTGTAGAGACTAGAAAAAATTCACCCCTCCACTTT. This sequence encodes CSAVETRKNSPLHF.

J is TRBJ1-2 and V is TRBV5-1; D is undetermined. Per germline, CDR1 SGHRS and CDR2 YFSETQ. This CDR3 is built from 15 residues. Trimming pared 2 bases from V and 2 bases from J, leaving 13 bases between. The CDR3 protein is CASSFSASVNYGYTF. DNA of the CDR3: TGCGCCAGCAGCTTTTCGGCGAGTGTGAACTATGGCTACACCTTC.

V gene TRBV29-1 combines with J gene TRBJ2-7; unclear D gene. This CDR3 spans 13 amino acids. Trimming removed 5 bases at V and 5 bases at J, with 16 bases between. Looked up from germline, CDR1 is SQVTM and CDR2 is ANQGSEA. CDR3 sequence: CSVYFVTYHEQYF. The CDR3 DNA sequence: TGCAGCGTTTATTTCGTTACGTATCACGAGCAGTACTTC.

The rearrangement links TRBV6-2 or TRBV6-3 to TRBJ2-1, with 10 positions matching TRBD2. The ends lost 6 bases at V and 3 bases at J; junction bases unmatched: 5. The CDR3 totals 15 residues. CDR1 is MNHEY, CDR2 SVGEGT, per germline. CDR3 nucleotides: TGTGCCAGCAGGCTAGCGGGAGTAAACTACAATGAGCAGTTCTTC. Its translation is CASRLAGVNYNEQFF.

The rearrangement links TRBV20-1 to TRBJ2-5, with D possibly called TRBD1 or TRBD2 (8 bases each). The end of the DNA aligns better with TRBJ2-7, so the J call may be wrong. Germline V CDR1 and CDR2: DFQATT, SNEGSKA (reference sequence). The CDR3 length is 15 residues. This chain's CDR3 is CSAPAGGQGLVEQYF. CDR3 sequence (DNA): TGCAGTGCCCCTGCGGGAGGACAGGGTTTGGTCGAGCAGTACTTC.

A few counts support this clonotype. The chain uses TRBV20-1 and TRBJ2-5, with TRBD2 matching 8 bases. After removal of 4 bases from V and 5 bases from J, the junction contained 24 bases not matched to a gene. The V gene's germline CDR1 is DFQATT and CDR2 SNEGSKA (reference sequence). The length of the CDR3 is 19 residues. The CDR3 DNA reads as TGCAGTGCTACAGACCCGACAGCCCTTCTAGCGGGTCCCGGGGAGACCCAGTACTTC. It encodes CSATDPTALLAGPGETQYF.

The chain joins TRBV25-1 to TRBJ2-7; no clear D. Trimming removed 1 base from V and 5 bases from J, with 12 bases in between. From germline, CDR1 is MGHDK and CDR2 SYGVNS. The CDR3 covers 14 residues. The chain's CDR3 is CASSELERVDEQYF. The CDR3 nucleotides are TGTGCCAGCAGTGAATTGGAACGGGTCGACGAGCAGTACTTC.

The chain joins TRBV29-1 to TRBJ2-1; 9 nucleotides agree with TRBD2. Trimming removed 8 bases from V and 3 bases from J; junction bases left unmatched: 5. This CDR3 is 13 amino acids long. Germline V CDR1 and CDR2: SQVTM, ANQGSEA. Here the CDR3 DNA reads TGCAGCTCGGGACTAGCTGACTACAATGAGCAGTTCTTC. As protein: CSSGLADYNEQFF.